This TCR beta chain was sequenced during a study of T cells in Graves' hyperthyroidism and ophthalmopathy. General study findings and limits: Before onset, ophthalmopathy was predicted by the model a median around 6.2 months earlier.

A lack of ophthalmopathy progression within 18 months defined stable Graves' hyperthyroidism. The germline gives CDR1 SQVTM, CDR2 ANQGSEA. The V and J ends lost 3 bases and 9 bases respectively, with 18 bases between them. The CDR3 loop spans 14 amino acids. Amplification of TCR beta CDR3 regions used RNA as the template. TCR CDR3 regions were first amplified by RT-PCR with HTBI primers. In TCRdb, the multiplex PCR reads were re-called with MiXCR into one record per CDR3 protein. In the table there are 300,000 or so distinct CDR3 sequences, about 20% of which are singletons. The table lists this clonotype with a few counts. Its antigen is currently unknown.

The chain employs TRBV29-1 and TRBJ2-1, with D perhaps matching TRBD1 (7 bases). Sequencing was performed on blood. The clonotype was recovered from a woman aged 50 to 60 with Graves' hyperthyroidism. This CDR3 is CSVESPYRGGEQFF. The DNA of the CDR3 is TGCAGCGTTGAGTCTCCCTACAGGGGAGGTGAGCAGTTCTTC.